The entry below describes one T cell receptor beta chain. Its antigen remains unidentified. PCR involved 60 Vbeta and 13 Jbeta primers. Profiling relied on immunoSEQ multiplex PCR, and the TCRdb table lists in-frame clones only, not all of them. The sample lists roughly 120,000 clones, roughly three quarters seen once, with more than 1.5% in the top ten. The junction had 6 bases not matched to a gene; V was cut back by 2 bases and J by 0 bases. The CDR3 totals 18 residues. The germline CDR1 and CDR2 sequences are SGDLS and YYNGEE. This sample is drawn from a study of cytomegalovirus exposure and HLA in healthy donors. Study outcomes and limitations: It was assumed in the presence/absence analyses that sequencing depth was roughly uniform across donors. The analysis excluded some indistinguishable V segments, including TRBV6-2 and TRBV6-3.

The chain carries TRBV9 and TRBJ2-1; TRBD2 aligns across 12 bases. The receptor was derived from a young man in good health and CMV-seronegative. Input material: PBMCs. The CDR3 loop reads CASSVGLAGSRSYNEQFF. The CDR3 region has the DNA TGTGCCAGCAGCGTTGGACTAGCGGGATCCCGCTCCTACAATGAGCAGTTCTTC.